The present T cell receptor beta chain was sequenced within a study of beta chain features in type 1 diabetes. Across the whole study: Sorted cells, some 110,000,000 in number, were examined across all samples.

Since all of the isolated RNA was reverse transcribed, expressed TCRB transcripts were what got sequenced. This table comes from immunoSEQ multiplex PCR, and its TCRdb copy is limited to in-frame clones, with some not included. The data hold some 350,000 clones, with roughly 14% observed a single time. Findings of the study overall: It was among patients, rather than healthy donors, that naive, central memory and Treg TCRB repertoires appeared more similar. When VDJ junctions were examined, type 1 diabetes patients showed fewer insertions and more deletions. Shorter TCRB CDR3s, moderately but significantly so, marked every one of the four CD4+ subsets in Type 1 diabetes patients.

Points on this clone: Its antigen is as yet unknown.

The sample comprised naive CD4+ T cells from blood. The clonotype originates from a woman younger than 30 with type 1 diabetes.

CDR3 protein: CASSFRTSGKNEQFF. CDR3 in DNA: TGTGCCAGCAGCTTTCGGACTAGCGGGAAAAATGAGCAGTTCTTC. The chain uses TRBV7-2 and TRBJ2-1, with TRBD2 identical over 12 bases. CDR1 is SGHTA, CDR2 FQGNSA, per germline. The CDR3 totals 15 residues. V was pared by 3 bases and J by 7 bases, with 4 bases of the junction left unmatched.